The 18 T cell receptor beta chains below come from one sample, sequenced in a study of T cells in Graves' hyperthyroidism and ophthalmopathy. Using RNA transcripts as the source, TCR beta CDR3 regions were amplified. The TCR CDR3 was amplified in a first-round RT-PCR using the HTBI primer set. TCRdb reanalysed the multiplex PCR reads using MiXCR and keeps one entry per CDR3 protein. The data show about 420,000 distinct CDR3 sequences, less than 20% seen once. Sequencing was performed on blood. The receptors were sampled from a woman aged 18-30 years with Graves' hyperthyroidism.

To note about this clonotype: This may be a read error, as it is one base from a much larger clone. The rearrangement joins TRBV5-1 to TRBJ1-4, with 9 nucleotides matching TRBD1. The germline V gene encodes CDR1 SGHRS and CDR2 YFSETQ. The CDR3 loop spans 15 amino acids. The CDR3: CASSLDGTGTEKLLF. For the CDR3, the DNA is TGCGCCAGCAGCTTGGATGGGACAGGGACTGAAAAACTGCTTTTT.

This clonotype appeared many times. V and J are TRBV27 and TRBJ1-1; possibly TRBD1 for D (6 bases). From germline, CDR1 is MNHEY and CDR2 SMNVEV (reference sequence). The CDR3 totals 15 residues. V was cut by 7 bases and J by 1 base, with 16 bases left in between. The chain's CDR3 is CASTPPGAKNTEAFF. DNA for the CDR3: TGTGCCAGCACACCCCCAGGGGCAAAGAACACTGAAGCTTTCTTT.

This rearrangement joins TRBV10-2 to TRBJ2-7, with 11 positions matching TRBD2. The germline V gene has CDR1 WSHSY and CDR2 SAAADI. V lost 7 bases, J lost 4 bases, and 9 bases stayed unmatched. The CDR3 consists of 15 residues. CDR3 sequence (DNA): TGCGCCAGCACCTTAACTAGCGGGGGACTTTACGAGCAGTACTTC. This translates into CASTLTSGGLYEQYF.

V gene TRBV3-1 combines with J gene TRBJ2-1; 8 bases agree with TRBD2. J lost 8 bases, V lost 5 bases, and 8 bases had no gene match. Germline loops: CDR1 LGHDT, CDR2 YNNKEL (reference sequence). There are 14 residues in the CDR3. The CDR3 nucleotides read TGTGCCAGCAGCTACGCCGGGGGGGCGGATGAGCAGTTCTTC. Its translation is CASSYAGGADEQFF.

This clonotype has at least ten counts. The V call is TRBV12-3 or TRBV12-4, the J call TRBJ1-2; D not resolved. The V end was cut by 2 bases, the J end by 8 bases, with 12 bases between. This CDR3 is built from 13 residues. The CDR3 sequence: CASSLLTQEGYTF. CDR3 sequence (DNA): TGTGCCAGCAGTTTATTGACGCAGGAAGGCTACACCTTC.

With respect to this clonotype: A junction end diverges from the germline sequence, so it may reflect a read error. The J gene is TRBJ2-1, the V gene TRBV11-2, with D perhaps assigned TRBD1 or TRBD2 (6 bases each). This CDR3 has 15 amino acids. The germline gives CDR1 SGHAT, CDR2 FQNNGV. The CDR3 region has the DNA TGTGCCAGCAGCCCACGAGGTTCCGGGGGCAATGAGCAGCTCTTC. Residues: CASSPRGSGGNEQLF. The full variable domain, rest sourced from reference TRBV11-2 and TRBJ2-1, is EAGVAQSPRYKIIEKRQSVAFWCNPISGHATLYWYQQILGQGPKLLIQFQNNGVVDDSQLPKDRFSAERLKGVDSTLKIQPAKLEDSAVYLCASSPRGSGGNEQLFGPGTRLTVL.

This clonotype has a count of ten or more. The rearrangement uses TRBV20-1 and TRBJ2-7, with D tentatively TRBD2 (6 bases). Germline loops: CDR1 DFQATT, CDR2 SNEGSKA (reference sequence). Trimming pared 2 bases from V and 5 bases from J, leaving 16 bases between. The CDR3 has 14 residues. DNA for the CDR3: TGCAGTGCTAGACCGGGAGCTCTTTCCCACGAGCAGTACTTC. It codes for CSARPGALSHEQYF.

This clonotype was counted at least ten times. This chain uses TRBV6-2 or TRBV6-3 with TRBJ1-2, with D possibly TRBD1 on 6 matching bases. Looked up from germline, CDR1 is MNHEY and CDR2 is SVGEGT. Between the trimmed V and J ends, which lost 11 bases and 3 bases, there was a span of 25 bases. The length of the CDR3 is 16 residues. The CDR3 DNA sequence: TGTGCCGGATCGTCATCCGGCGGGGGCTCGGACTATGGCTACACCTTC. Amino acids: CAGSSSGGGSDYGYTF.

This clonotype was recorded at least ten times. V is TRBV5-1 and J is TRBJ2-3; 11 bases match TRBD2. The CDR3 is 17 amino acids. Per germline, CDR1 SGHRS and CDR2 YFSETQ. V shed 3 bases, J shed 1 base, and the junction held 7 bases outside the gene matches. The CDR3 DNA sequence: TGCGCCAGCAGCTCACAAAAACTAGCGGGAGGCACAGATACGCAGTATTTT. Amino acids: CASSSQKLAGGTDTQYF. The complete variable domain, with remaining parts taken from reference TRBV5-1 and TRBJ2-3, reads KAGVTQTPRYLIKTRGQQVTLSCSPISGHRSVSWYQQTPGQGLQFLFEYFSETQRNKGNFPGRFSGRQFSNSRSEMNVSTLELGDSALYLCASSSQKLAGGTDTQYFGPGTRLTVL.

Ten or more counts support this clonotype. The rearrangement uses TRBV20-1 and TRBJ1-4, with D possibly matching TRBD1 (5 bases). The germline gives CDR1 DFQATT, CDR2 SNEGSKA (reference sequence). V lost 3 bases, J lost 0 bases, and 8 bases lay in between. The CDR3 runs to 14 residues. The CDR3 loop is CSASPTATNEKLFF. The CDR3 DNA reads as TGCAGTGCTAGCCCGACAGCAACTAATGAAAAACTGTTTTTT.

This clonotype was observed a few times. V is TRBV6-2 or TRBV6-3 and J is TRBJ1-1; D might be TRBD1 (6 bases). From germline, CDR1 is MNHEY and CDR2 SVGEGT. V lost 4 bases and J lost 4, with 13 bases in between. The length of the CDR3 is 14 residues. The CDR3 region is CASSWTVPGTEAFF. The CDR3 region has the DNA TGTGCCAGCAGTTGGACAGTACCGGGCACTGAAGCTTTCTTT.

This clonotype was seen ten or more times. V gene TRBV2 combines with J gene TRBJ2-2; 8 bases are shared with TRBD1. The germline V gene encodes CDR1 SNHLY and CDR2 FYNNEI. The CDR3 spans 17 residues. Trimming removed 0 bases from V and 6 bases from J; junction bases left unmatched: 9. The CDR3 spells CASSEALPGGGSGELFF. CDR3 coding DNA: TGTGCCAGCAGTGAAGCGCTTCCAGGGGGCGGATCCGGGGAGCTGTTTTTT.

This clonotype was seen repeatedly, ten times or more. The V gene is TRBV2, the J gene TRBJ2-7, with D possibly matching TRBD1 (6 bases). The V gene's germline CDR1 is SNHLY and CDR2 FYNNEI. The CDR3 totals 14 residues. The V end lost 3 bases, the J end lost 2 bases, and 11 bases lay between the germline ends. The CDR3 coding sequence is TGTGCCAGCAGTGAGGGGGCGGAAGCCTACGAGCAGTACTTC. Its protein product is CASSEGAEAYEQYF. Complete variable domain (other parts from reference TRBV2 and TRBJ2-7): EPEVTQTPSHQVTQMGQEVILRCVPISNHLYFYWYRQILGQKVEFLVSFYNNEISEKSEIFDDQFSVERPDGSNFTLKIRSTKLEDSAMYFCASSEGAEAYEQYFGPGTRLTVT.

The gene calls are TRBV6-1 and TRBJ1-5; 8 positions agree with TRBD1. There are 17 residues in the CDR3. Losses at the gene ends were 1 base for V and 0 bases for J; bases not matched to a gene: 5. Germline CDR1 reads MNHNS; CDR2 reads SASEGT. CDR3 DNA: TGTGCCAGCAGTGAAGGGGACAGGTATTATAGCAATCAGCCCCAGCATTTT. Amino acids: CASSEGDRYYSNQPQHF.

This clonotype has at least ten counts. J is TRBJ2-3 and V is TRBV7-9; 7 bases are a match to TRBD2. The V and J ends lost 3 bases and 3 bases, in that order; junction bases with no gene match: 6. CDR3 size: 15 residues. Per the germline V gene, CDR1 is SEHNR and CDR2 is FQNEAQ (reference sequence). The chain's CDR3 is CASSFVAGVTDTQYF. The CDR3 region has the DNA TGTGCCAGCAGCTTTGTTGCGGGAGTGACAGATACGCAGTATTTT. Variable domain in full (rest from reference TRBV7-9 and TRBJ2-3): DTGVSQNPRHKITKRGQNVTFRCDPISEHNRLYWYRQTLGQGPEFLTYFQNEAQLEKSRLLSDRFSAERPKGSFSTLEIQRTEQGDSAMYLCASSFVAGVTDTQYFGPGTRLTVL.

This clonotype was observed at least ten times. This chain connects TRBV20-1 to TRBJ2-5; D is uncertain. Germline-derived CDR1 and CDR2 are DFQATT and SNEGSKA (reference sequence). Between the trimmed V and J ends, which lost 0 bases and 5 bases, there was a span of 16 bases. The CDR3 covers 15 residues. CDR3 sequence reads: CSARDLGDQGETQYF. The CDR3 DNA sequence: TGCAGTGCTAGAGATCTGGGTGACCAAGGGGAGACCCAGTACTTC.

Many counts were recorded for this clonotype. The gene calls are TRBV6-2 or TRBV6-3 and TRBJ2-1; TRBD2 matches 9 bases. J was trimmed by 8 bases and V by 5 bases; bases with no gene match: 10. Germline CDR1 MNHEY, CDR2 SVGEGT. The CDR3 totals 15 residues. The chain's CDR3 is CASSRTSGSWDEQFF. CDR3 nucleotides: TGTGCCAGCAGTCGTACTAGCGGGTCTTGGGATGAGCAGTTCTTC.

This clonotype occurred a few times. This chain joins TRBV5-4 and TRBJ2-7; D perhaps matches TRBD2 (6 bases). CDR3 size: 13 residues. V gave up 4 bases and J gave up 5 bases, with 13 bases separating them. CDR1 is SGHNT and CDR2 is YYREEE in the germline V gene (reference sequence). The CDR3 DNA reads as TGTGCCAGCAGCCGCGGGACTCGCAACGAGCAGTACTTC. It yields the protein CASSRGTRNEQYF.